This record concerns one T cell receptor (beta chain) sequence. Germline CDR1 SGHRS, CDR2 YFSETQ. The V end was cut by 2 bases, the J end by 5 bases, with 7 bases between. The CDR3 is made up of 13 amino acids. This specimen belongs to a study of blood T cell repertoires in COVID-19. Turning to the study itself: COVID-19 samples collected from the United States, Italy and Spain covered acute and convalescent phases.

In the source study's methods: Reference gene primer amplification yielded estimated nucleated cell counts. TCRdb's copy holds only in-frame clones and misses some; the assay was immunoSEQ multiplex PCR. The DNA gave D and trimming, while V, J and clone size come from that table. The sample holds roughly 100,000 clones; more than 75% are singletons and the top ten take 9.5% to 13%. Sequencing was carried out using peripheral blood. The J gene is TRBJ2-2, the V gene TRBV5-1, with TRBD2 as a possible D gene (5 bases). The TCR was taken from a woman aged 25 to 39 with acute or convalescent COVID-19. CDR3 region: CASSFSGTGELFF. CDR3 in DNA: TGCGCCAGCAGCTTCTCGGGGACCGGGGAGCTGTTTTTT. The full variable domain, completed using reference TRBV5-1 and TRBJ2-2, is KAGVTQTPRYLIKTRGQQVTLSCSPISGHRSVSWYQQTPGQGLQFLFEYFSETQRNKGNFPGRFSGRQFSNSRSEMNVSTLELGDSALYLCASSFSGTGELFFGEGSRLTVL.